The 3 T cell receptor beta chains below were found in one sample sequenced in a study of T cell responses to AZD1222 COVID-19 vaccine. Data came from immunoSEQ multiplex PCR; TCRdb stores just in-frame clones and leaves some out. This repertoire shows about 120,000 clones, 75% to 95% found once; its top ten account for roughly 5.4%. Specimen: peripheral blood, collected on day 0 of AZD1222 vaccination. All receptors come from an adult in good health.

The sample holds a few counts of this clone. This chain uses TRBV13 with TRBJ1-3; 9 nucleotides match TRBD1. With 5 bases clipped from V and 4 bases from J, the junction kept 12 bases outside the gene matches. CDR1 PRHDT and CDR2 FYEKMQ come from the germline V gene (reference sequence). This CDR3 comprises 17 residues. The CDR3 region has the DNA TGTGCCAGCAGCATGGGGACAGGGATTACTTTCGGAAACACCATATATTTT. It translates to CASSMGTGITFGNTIYF.

V is TRBV3-1 (or the pseudogene TRBV3-2) and J is TRBJ1-5; TRBD1 matches at 9 bases. The J segment lost 9 bases and the V segment lost 3 bases, leaving 9 bases of the junction unmatched. Per the germline V gene, CDR1 is LGHDT and CDR2 is YNNKEL (reference sequence). The CDR3 is 15 residues long. CDR3 bases: TGTGCCAGCAGCCAGACGGGACAGGGAGGAGGGCCCCAGCATTTT. As protein: CASSQTGQGGGPQHF.

The CDR3 here is CATSDAGTEQFF. The CDR3 DNA reads as TGTGCCACCAGTGATGCCGGGACTGAGCAGTTCTTC. The chain links TRBV24-1 to TRBJ2-1; D possibly matches TRBD1 or TRBD2 (5 bases each). Trimming left V 3 bases short and J 9 bases short, with 8 bases between. This CDR3 spans 12 amino acids. Germline V gives CDR1 KGHDR, CDR2 SFDVKD.